This T cell receptor beta chain comes out of a study of blood T cell repertoires in COVID-19. Study as a whole: Acute and convalescent COVID-19 specimens originated in the United States, Italy and Spain. In each case, the material was cDNA or gDNA derived from T cells, B-cell-depleted T cells, or PBMCs.

Germline V gives CDR1 KGHSH, CDR2 LQKENI. Trimming took 5 bases from V and 3 from J; bases not matched to a gene: 13. The CDR3 is made up of 18 amino acids. Clones were read by immunoSEQ multiplex PCR, and TCRdb kept only the in-frame ones, dropping some. The sample has tens of thousands of clones, around 78% seen once. The sample consisted of peripheral blood. This sequence originates from a human donor in a cohort sampled during active COVID-19. This sequence joins TRBV18 and TRBJ2-6, with 7 nucleotides matching TRBD1. The CDR3 sequence is CASSADRLYRGGANVLTF. The DNA of the CDR3 is TGTGCCAGCTCAGCGGACAGGCTGTATCGCGGTGGGGCCAACGTCCTGACTTTC.